This TCR beta chain appears in the sequencing data of a study of blood T cell repertoires in COVID-19. About the study: Some COVID-19 samples were acute and others convalescent; all came from the United States, Italy and Spain.

Everyone who took part was roughly 18 to 100 years old, and they came from 24 US areas. CDR1 and CDR2 (germline): SGHRS, YFSETQ. The ends lost 0 bases at V and 11 bases at J; junction bases unmatched: 4. This CDR3 spans 14 amino acids. The protocol was immunoSEQ multiplex PCR, while the TCRdb copy is restricted to in-frame clones and leaves out a portion. In the table there are about 310,000 clones, 85% to 90% of which are singletons. What was sequenced was PBMCs or T cells enriched from blood (not recorded which). The chain recombines TRBV5-1 with TRBJ2-7; 14 positions match TRBD2. This TCR came from a woman aged 25 to 39 who had recovered from COVID-19. DNA of the CDR3: TGCGCCAGCAGCTTGGGACTAGCGGGAGGGCCCAAGTACTTC. This translates into CASSLGLAGGPKYF.